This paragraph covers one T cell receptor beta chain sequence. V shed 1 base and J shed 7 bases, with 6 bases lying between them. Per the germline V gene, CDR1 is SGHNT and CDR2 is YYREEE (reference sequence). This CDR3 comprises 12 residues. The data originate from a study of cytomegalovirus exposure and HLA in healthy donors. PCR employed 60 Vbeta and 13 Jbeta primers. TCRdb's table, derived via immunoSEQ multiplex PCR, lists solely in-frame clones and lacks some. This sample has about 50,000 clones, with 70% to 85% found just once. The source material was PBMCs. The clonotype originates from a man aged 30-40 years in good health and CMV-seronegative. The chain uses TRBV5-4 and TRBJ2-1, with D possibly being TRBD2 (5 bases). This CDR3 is CASSLRRNEQFF. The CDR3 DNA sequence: TGTGCCAGCAGCTTGCGGAGGAATGAGCAGTTCTTC.